The 13 T cell receptor beta chains listed next were all sequenced from one sample in a study of breast tumors, draining lymph nodes, adjacent tissues. The lymph nodes were axillary draining lymph nodes from breast cancer patients. MiXCR was run by TCRdb on the multiplex PCR reads, yielding one entry per CDR3 protein. In the table there are around 290,000 distinct CDR3 sequences, 30% to 35% of which are singletons. Material: axillary lymph node tissue. The receptors shown here come from a female donor with breast cancer. Some clones in this sample may be carry-over from other donors' samples.

V is TRBV6-5 and J is TRBJ2-1; 7 bases fit TRBD1. Germline V gene sequence: CDR1 MNHEY, CDR2 SVGAGI. J lost 1 base, V lost 6 bases, and 9 bases had no gene match. The CDR3 sequence is 16 residues long. The CDR3 nucleotides are TGTGCCAGCAGGCGCGACAGGGTTCAATCCTACAATGAGCAGTTCTTC. The encoded protein is CASRRDRVQSYNEQFF.

In this sample, this clonotype turned up many times. CDR3 loop: CASRAELSSYNEQFF. As DNA, the CDR3 is TGTGCCAGCAGAGCGGAACTAAGCTCCTACAATGAGCAGTTCTTC. V usage is TRBV2 and J usage is TRBJ2-1, with D possibly matching TRBD2 (5 bases). V shed 6 bases and J shed 0 bases, with 12 bases lying between them. CDR1 is SNHLY, CDR2 FYNNEI, per germline. The CDR3 contains 15 residues.

Ten or more counts support this clonotype. The CDR3 bases are TGTGCCAGCAGCGTCTCTAGCGGGAGGATCTACGAGCAGTACTTC. Its translation is CASSVSSGRIYEQYF. This rearrangement joins TRBV5-4 to TRBJ2-7, with TRBD2 identical over 11 bases. The germline V gene encodes CDR1 SGHNT and CDR2 YYREEE (reference sequence). Trimming cost V 4 bases and J 3 bases; bases outside gene matches: 6. The CDR3 spans 15 residues.

This clonotype came up many times. The chain uses TRBV20-1 and TRBJ2-1; D call uncertain. V was cut by 2 bases and J by 6 bases, with 11 bases left in between. Germline assignment: CDR1 DFQATT and CDR2 SNEGSKA (reference sequence). This CDR3 has 13 amino acids. The CDR3 sequence: CSARRSLSNEQFF. CDR3 in DNA: TGCAGTGCTAGACGCAGTCTTAGCAATGAGCAGTTCTTC.

At least ten counts were recorded for this clonotype. The genes are TRBV19 and TRBJ2-1; possible D gene TRBD2, 5 bases. V dropped 7 bases and J dropped 8 bases, with 15 bases sitting between them. Germline CDR1 reads LNHDA; CDR2 reads SQIVND (reference sequence). The length of the CDR3 is 13 residues. This chain's CDR3 is CASMPHRGYEQFF. In DNA form, the CDR3 reads TGTGCCAGTATGCCCCACCGGGGATATGAGCAGTTCTTC.

This rearrangement joins TRBV27 to TRBJ2-7; D assignment may be TRBD1 or TRBD2 (5 bases each). Germline assignment: CDR1 MNHEY and CDR2 SMNVEV (reference sequence). V lost 4 bases to trimming and J lost 4 bases, with 5 bases between them. This CDR3 spans 11 amino acids. The CDR3 sequence is CASSWGYEQYF. As DNA, the CDR3 is TGTGCCAGCAGTTGGGGGTACGAGCAGTACTTC.

This clonotype was observed at least ten times. V usage is TRBV24-1 and J usage is TRBJ2-7; TRBD2 is a possible D gene (6 bases). The germline V gene encodes CDR1 KGHDR and CDR2 SFDVKD. The CDR3 is 12 amino acids. Trimming removed 3 bases from V and 7 bases from J, with 9 bases in between. This chain's CDR3 is CATSDPGREQYF. In DNA form, the CDR3 reads TGTGCCACCAGTGATCCAGGGAGGGAGCAGTACTTC.

This clonotype has a count of ten or more. The V gene is TRBV5-1, the J gene TRBJ2-1, with 7 bases identical to TRBD2. With V trimmed by 4 bases and J by 4 bases, 5 bases remained unmatched. The CDR3 has 14 amino acids. In germline, CDR1 is SGHRS, CDR2 YFSETQ. The CDR3 region is CASSPTAGYNEQFF. The CDR3 bases are TGCGCCAGCAGCCCTACAGCGGGGTACAATGAGCAGTTCTTC.

This clonotype was seen many times. This chain uses TRBV14 with TRBJ2-1; D unresolved. V lost 0 bases, J lost 6 bases, and 6 bases lay in between. Germline V gene lookup returns CDR1 SGHDN and CDR2 FVKESK. The CDR3 length is 13 residues. The CDR3 nucleotides are TGTGCCAGCAGCCAAGACTGGGTCAATGAGCAGTTCTTC. Translating it yields CASSQDWVNEQFF.

This CDR3 is CATSLEGVYEQYF. The CDR3, as DNA: TGTGCCACCAGCCTCGAGGGGGTTTACGAGCAGTACTTC. The rearrangement joins TRBV15 to TRBJ2-7; D might be TRBD1 (6 bases). With 5 bases removed from V and 4 bases from J, the gap between germline ends came to 12 bases. The CDR3 consists of 13 residues. Germline V gene sequence: CDR1 LNHNV, CDR2 YYDKDF (reference sequence).

Ten or more counts support this clonotype. The chain carries TRBV3-1 and TRBJ2-3; no definite D call. From germline, CDR1 is LGHDT and CDR2 YNNKEL (reference sequence). Trimming shortened V by 2 bases and J by 1 base, and 4 bases separated the two germline ends. The CDR3 is 13 residues long. The CDR3 DNA reads TGTGCCAGCAGCCAACGGGGCACAGATACGCAGTATTTT. This encodes CASSQRGTDTQYF.

This clonotype was counted at least ten times. This chain connects TRBV11-2 to TRBJ1-2, with D unclear. The CDR3 loop spans 15 amino acids. The germline gives CDR1 SGHAT, CDR2 FQNNGV. V was pared by 1 base and J by 4 bases, with 13 bases between. The CDR3, as DNA: TGTGCCAGCAGCTTAGGTAACTACGGAACCTATGGCTACACCTTC. It specifies CASSLGNYGTYGYTF.

This clonotype was recorded at least ten times. The chain carries TRBV6-6 and TRBJ1-6; D perhaps matches TRBD1 (5 bases). CDR3 length: 15 residues. The germline gives CDR1 MNHNY, CDR2 SVGAGI (reference sequence). The V gene lost 10 bases and the J gene lost 3 bases, with 16 bases spanning the gap. The CDR3 here is CATSAGTNYNSPLHF. CDR3 coding DNA: TGTGCCACCTCAGCAGGGACGAACTATAATTCACCCCTCCACTTT.